The 11 T cell receptor beta chains listed next were all sequenced from one sample in a study of T-cell reconstitution after alpha-beta-depleted transplantation in children. The TCRbeta library incorporated unique molecular identifiers. TCRdb reprocessed the PCR reads via MiXCR and lists one record per CDR3 protein. The profile shows 330,000 or so distinct CDR3 sequences, 10% of them singletons. The sequencing here drew on PBMCs from the stem cell graft donor, taken from the stem cell graft. All receptors derive from a human donor who donated a stem cell graft to a child with acute lymphoblastic leukemia.

In this sample, this clonotype turned up many times. V gene TRBV3-1 combines with J gene TRBJ2-5; the D is unclear. This CDR3 region has 11 residues. V lost 2 bases and J 9 bases, leaving 7 bases between the germline ends. Germline CDR1 is LGHDT and CDR2 is YNNKEL (reference sequence). The CDR3 region is CASSQPNAQYF. The CDR3 DNA reads TGTGCCAGCAGCCAACCCAACGCCCAGTACTTC.

This clonotype was counted many times. The J gene is TRBJ2-2, the V gene TRBV6-5; D remains unclear. The V and J ends lost 1 base and 3 bases respectively, with 18 bases between them. Germline V gives CDR1 MNHEY, CDR2 SVGAGI. The length of the CDR3 is 18 residues. CDR3 DNA sequence: TGTGCCAGCAGTTACTGGCGCCTAGGGTTTTCGGACACCGGGGAGCTGTTTTTT. Its translation is CASSYWRLGFSDTGELFF.

At least ten counts were recorded for this clonotype. The chain links TRBV7-2 to TRBJ2-3; TRBD2 aligns across 8 bases. The V and J ends lost 4 bases and 0 bases, in that order; junction bases with no gene match: 9. Germline lookup yields CDR1 SGHTA and CDR2 FQGNSA. CDR3 length: 17 residues. The CDR3 nucleotides read TGTGCCAGCAGCTACGGGGGGGGCGGGAGGAGCACAGATACGCAGTATTTT. Translated, it gives CASSYGGGGRSTDTQYF.

This clonotype was picked up a small number of times. This sequence joins TRBV20-1 and TRBJ1-5, with D uncertain. Germline loops: CDR1 DFQATT, CDR2 SNEGSKA (reference sequence). The CDR3 runs 15 residues. V lost 0 bases and J 6 bases, leaving 15 bases between the germline ends. CDR3 amino acids: CSARDHQTLVQPQHF. The DNA for the CDR3 is TGCAGTGCTAGAGATCACCAGACCCTCGTTCAGCCCCAGCATTTT.

This clonotype was recorded many times. The chain joins TRBV6-2 or TRBV6-3 to TRBJ2-3; TRBD1 matches at 9 bases. The CDR3 loop spans 14 amino acids. V lost 7 bases and J lost 8; bases outside the gene matches: 10. Germline V gene data show CDR1 as MNHEY and CDR2 as SVGEGT. As DNA, the CDR3 is TGTGCCAGCACCTCCGGGACAGGGAGAAGTACGCAGTATTTT. It yields the protein CASTSGTGRSTQYF.

This clonotype was seen only a few times. J is TRBJ2-7 and V is TRBV28; D unclear. Germline-derived CDR1 and CDR2 are MDHEN and SYDVKM. Trimming took off 3 bases at V and 3 bases at J, with 15 bases between the two ends. The CDR3 is 15 amino acids. The CDR3 region has the DNA TGTGCCAGCAGTTTGTTTGGAGACGGATTCTACGAGCAGTACTTC. This translates into CASSLFGDGFYEQYF.

CDR3 in DNA: TGTGCCAGCAGCTTGGGTCTACAGCTTGACACCGGGGAGCTGTTTTTT. Amino acid sequence: CASSLGLQLDTGELFF. The rearrangement links TRBV5-6 to TRBJ2-2; D not resolved. Trimming removed 0 bases at V and 3 bases at J, with 12 bases between. Germline V gene lookup returns CDR1 SGHDT and CDR2 YYEEEE. The CDR3 loop spans 16 amino acids.

This clonotype was detected a few times. The chain recombines TRBV29-1 with TRBJ2-1; D is unclear. The CDR3 extends over 12 amino acids. Trimming removed 7 bases from V and 6 bases from J, with 13 bases in between. Germline lookup yields CDR1 SQVTM and CDR2 ANQGSEA. The chain's CDR3 is CSAQDLSNEQFF. CDR3 bases: TGCAGCGCCCAGGACCTTAGCAATGAGCAGTTCTTC.

The chain combines TRBV20-1 with TRBJ2-7, with TRBD1 identical over 7 bases. Germline lookup yields CDR1 DFQATT and CDR2 SNEGSKA (reference sequence). V lost 3 bases, J lost 3 bases, and 11 bases stayed unmatched. The CDR3 runs to 15 residues. The CDR3 region has the DNA TGCAGTGCTAGGGGGCCGGGACAGATCTACTACGAGCAGTACTTC. The encoded protein is CSARGPGQIYYEQYF.

This clonotype showed up just a few times. The gene calls are TRBV7-8 and TRBJ2-1; D is perhaps TRBD1 or TRBD2 (5 bases each). CDR3 size: 15 residues. Germline CDR1 SGHVS, CDR2 FQNEAQ. With 5 bases removed from V and 2 bases from J, the gap between germline ends came to 13 bases. The CDR3: CASSGWDGTYNEQFF. The DNA for the CDR3 is TGTGCCAGCAGCGGGTGGGACGGGACCTACAATGAGCAGTTCTTC.

This clonotype appeared a few times. V and J are TRBV6-5 and TRBJ2-3; TRBD2 matches at 8 bases. The CDR3 length is 14 residues. V dropped 2 bases and J dropped 5; count of bases not matched to a gene: 3. Germline lookup yields CDR1 MNHEY and CDR2 SVGAGI. As DNA, the CDR3 is TGTGCCAGCAGTTACGCGGGAGGCCGAGATACGCAGTATTTT. This gives the protein CASSYAGGRDTQYF.